Listed here is a single T cell receptor beta chain. This sample was taken from a study of Graves' ophthalmopathy and Graves' hyperthyroidism. Investigators amplified TCR beta CDR3 regions from RNA transcripts. A first-round RT-PCR used HTBI primers, followed by a second-round multiplex PCR. TCRdb recomputed calls from the multiplex PCR reads with MiXCR, one row per CDR3 protein. The sample holds 600,000 to 650,000 distinct CDR3 sequences; 22% are singletons and the top ten take around 6.9%. V was shortened by 7 bases and J by 2 bases, with 11 bases between the two germline ends. Germline V gene lookup returns CDR1 MNHEY and CDR2 SVGAGI. The CDR3 sequence is 13 residues long.

The sequence was collected from a woman aged 18-35 years with stable Graves' hyperthyroidism. Some clones in this sample may be carry-over from other donors' samples. This chain uses TRBV6-5 with TRBJ1-1; no reliable D call. Sequencing used peripheral blood. The DNA for the CDR3 is TGTGCCAGCATTACGGTGTTTAACACTGAAGCTTTCTTT. It yields the protein CASITVFNTEAFF.